Below are 27 T cell receptor beta chains sequenced from a single sample in a study of human T cells and chemical hapten exposure. Indicated time point: pre-sensitization, week 0. Treatment defined: therapeutic diphenylcyclopropenone sensitization with weekly scalp DPC. TCRdb processed the RACE reads anew with MiXCR; each CDR3 protein has one entry. This sample has more than 250,000 distinct CDR3 sequences, with approximately 8.4% found just once. This material consisted of whole blood, taken in connection with sensitization to the hapten diphenylcyclopropenone (DPC). The origin of the receptors is a woman aged 40 to 50 with alopecia areata. Some clones in this sample may be carry-over from other donors' samples.

The chain carries TRBV28 and TRBJ2-7; D unclear. CDR1 and CDR2 (germline): MDHEN, SYDVKM. V was clipped by 5 bases and J by 3 bases, with 11 bases between them. The CDR3 totals 13 residues. CDR3 DNA: TGTGCCAGCAGTCCTGGCGTCCGCTACGAGCAGTACTTC. Its translation: CASSPGVRYEQYF.

The chain uses TRBV9 and TRBJ2-3; D is uncertain. Germline lookup yields CDR1 SGDLS and CDR2 YYNGEE. V lost 2 bases, J lost 2 bases, and 3 bases lay in between. This CDR3 has 12 amino acids. The CDR3 reads CASSVHTDTQYF. CDR3 DNA: TGTGCCAGCAGCGTCCACACAGATACGCAGTATTTT.

This clonotype appeared a few times. CDR3 region: CASSFLQGSGDQPQHF. The CDR3 DNA reads as TGTGCCAGCAGTTTTTTACAGGGTTCGGGGGATCAGCCCCAGCATTTT. V and J are TRBV12-3 or TRBV12-4 and TRBJ1-5, with D possibly matching TRBD1 (6 bases). The V and J ends lost 3 bases and 5 bases respectively, with 17 bases between them. This CDR3 spans 16 amino acids.

This chain links TRBV11-1 with TRBJ2-5; maybe TRBD1 (6 bases). With 5 bases removed from V and 4 bases from J, the gap between germline ends came to 17 bases. CDR1 is SGHAT, CDR2 FQDESV, per germline (reference sequence). The CDR3 length is 15 residues. CDR3 amino acids: CASSIGVGAGETQYF. DNA of the CDR3: TGTGCCAGCAGCATCGGAGTGGGGGCAGGAGAGACCCAGTACTTC.

To note about this clonotype: Mismatch with germline at one junction end may stem from a read error. The chain recombines TRBV10-3 with TRBJ1-5; D call uncertain. Germline assignment: CDR1 ENHRY and CDR2 SYGVKD. The CDR3 spans 12 residues. The CDR3 bases are TGTGCCATCAGGACACCGGATCAGCCCCGGCATTTT. This codes for CAIRTPDQPRHF.

This clonotype was detected only a few times. V and J are TRBV14 and TRBJ2-5; the D is unclear. Trimming left V 5 bases short and J 5 bases short, with 9 bases between. This CDR3 has 12 residues. The germline V gene has CDR1 SGHDN and CDR2 FVKESK. CDR3 protein: CASSYLRETQYF. DNA for the CDR3: TGTGCCAGCAGCTACCTTCGGGAGACCCAGTACTTC. Based on the CDR3 plus reference TRBV14 and TRBJ2-5, the full variable domain is EAGVTQFPSHSVIEKGQTVTLRCDPISGHDNLYWYRRVMGKEIKFLLHFVKESKQDESGMPNNRFLAERTGGTYSTLKVQPAELEDSGVYFCASSYLRETQYFGPGTRLLVL.

The sample holds a few counts of this clonotype. This sequence joins TRBV28 and TRBJ1-5, with D possibly being TRBD1 (6 bases). The CDR3 extends over 16 amino acids. Germline V gene sequence: CDR1 MDHEN, CDR2 SYDVKM. Deletions cut 3 bases from V and 7 bases from J, with 19 bases between. The CDR3 protein is CASSFHWGTPPQPQHF. The CDR3 coding sequence is TGTGCCAGCAGTTTCCATTGGGGGACACCCCCACAGCCCCAGCATTTT.

This clonotype came up a few times. The chain couples TRBV6-2 or TRBV6-3 to TRBJ2-7; D remains ambiguous. CDR1 is MNHEY, CDR2 SVGEGT, per germline. V lost 7 bases and J lost 3, with 13 bases in between. The CDR3 spans 13 residues. The CDR3 is CASTERASYEQYF. The CDR3, as DNA: TGTGCCAGCACCGAACGGGCTAGCTACGAGCAGTACTTC.

This clonotype was counted many times. This chain connects TRBV20-1 to TRBJ1-1, with D unclear. There are 14 residues in the CDR3. Trimming took off 3 bases at V and 3 bases at J, with 14 bases between the two ends. Germline V gene data show CDR1 as DFQATT and CDR2 as SNEGSKA (reference sequence). CDR3 coding DNA: TGCAGTGCTAGCCCGGCAGGTGGTTACACTGAAGCTTTCTTT. Its protein is CSASPAGGYTEAFF.

The table lists this clonotype with many counts. The J gene is TRBJ1-5, the V gene TRBV3-1; 9 nucleotides agree with TRBD1. The V gene's germline CDR1 is LGHDT and CDR2 YNNKEL (reference sequence). V lost 3 bases to trimming and J lost 7 bases; unmatched junction nucleotides: 1. The CDR3 has 13 residues. The CDR3 DNA reads as TGTGCCAGCAGCCACGGACAGGGGCAGCCCCAGCATTTT. Residues: CASSHGQGQPQHF.

This clonotype occurred a few times. The chain joins TRBV12-3 or TRBV12-4 to TRBJ2-5; tentatively, D is TRBD2 (6 bases). Trimming removed 5 bases at V and 0 bases at J, with 10 bases between. There are 14 residues in the CDR3. CDR3 coding DNA: TGTGCCAGCAGTCTGAGGGACTACCAAGAGACCCAGTACTTC. Protein sequence: CASSLRDYQETQYF.

This rearrangement joins TRBV5-1 to TRBJ1-2; 9 nucleotides align to TRBD1. V trimming: 4 bases; J trimming: 4 bases; junction bases outside the gene matches: 5. The CDR3 is 14 residues long. CDR1 is SGHRS and CDR2 is YFSETQ in the germline V gene. The CDR3 reads CASSAGQGGYGYTF. DNA of the CDR3: TGCGCCAGCAGCGCGGGACAGGGAGGCTATGGCTACACCTTC.

The chain uses TRBV7-9 and TRBJ2-7; 11 bases are a match to TRBD1. Trimming removed 5 bases from V and 2 bases from J; junction bases left unmatched: 23. The CDR3 sequence is 21 residues long. Germline V CDR1 and CDR2: SEHNR, FQNEAQ (reference sequence). CDR3 sequence (DNA): TGTGCCAGCAGCCCTAGTTCACAAACCGGGACAGGGGGTTTTGTTACCTACGAGCAGTACTTC. Protein product: CASSPSSQTGTGGFVTYEQYF.

There are a few counts of this clonotype. The gene calls are TRBV10-3 and TRBJ2-7; 10 bases align to TRBD1. The J segment lost 6 bases and the V segment lost 6 bases, leaving 11 bases of the junction unmatched. Germline lookup yields CDR1 ENHRY and CDR2 SYGVKD. The CDR3 runs to 15 residues. The CDR3 region has the DNA TGTGCCATCAGGACGGGTGCGGGGACAGGGGCCGAGCAGTACTTC. It codes for CAIRTGAGTGAEQYF.

In this sample, this clonotype turned up many times. V usage is TRBV3-1 and J usage is TRBJ2-7; TRBD2 matches at 7 bases. Germline values: CDR1 LGHDT, CDR2 YNNKEL (reference sequence). CDR3 size: 15 residues. Trimming cost V 4 bases and J 2 bases; bases outside gene matches: 8. In nucleotides, the CDR3 is TGTGCCAGCAGCCGTGGGGGGGTATCACCCTACGAGCAGTACTTC. This gives the protein CASSRGGVSPYEQYF.

The chain links TRBV7-9 to TRBJ2-5; D may be TRBD1 (6 bases). Germline assignment: CDR1 SEHNR and CDR2 FQNEAQ (reference sequence). Deletions cut 3 bases from V and 2 bases from J, with 13 bases between. This CDR3 has 15 amino acids. This CDR3 reads CASSLHGQKQETQYF. The CDR3 bases are TGTGCCAGCAGCTTGCATGGACAGAAACAAGAGACCCAGTACTTC.

The table lists this clonotype with a few counts. This chain connects TRBV7-2 to TRBJ2-3; perhaps TRBD1 as D (5 bases). V lost 10 bases, J lost 2 bases, and 19 bases lay in between. The CDR3 extends over 15 amino acids. The germline V gene has CDR1 SGHTA and CDR2 FQGNSA. CDR3 protein: CATKGAGKFTDTQYF. The DNA for the CDR3 is TGTGCCACGAAAGGGGCAGGGAAATTCACAGATACGCAGTATTTT.

This clonotype was detected a few times. The chain combines TRBV12-3 or TRBV12-4 with TRBJ2-1, with TRBD1 matching 7 bases. Losses at the gene ends were 6 bases for V and 2 bases for J; bases not matched to a gene: 10. The CDR3 has 16 amino acids. CDR3 region: CASSPSGTVPYNEQFF. CDR3 DNA sequence: TGTGCCAGCAGCCCCTCCGGGACAGTCCCCTACAATGAGCAGTTCTTC.

The V gene is TRBV9, the J gene TRBJ2-7; 7 bases map to TRBD1. Germline V lookup: CDR1 SGDLS, CDR2 YYNGEE. Losses at the gene ends were 0 bases for V and 3 bases for J; bases not matched to a gene: 3. The CDR3 extends over 14 amino acids. The CDR3 sequence is CASSVDNRGYEQYF. CDR3 DNA: TGTGCCAGCAGCGTAGATAACAGGGGCTACGAGCAGTACTTC.

This clonotype came up a few times. The chain is built from TRBV12-3 or TRBV12-4 and TRBJ1-6, with D perhaps TRBD1 (6 bases). Between the trimmed V and J ends, which lost 2 bases and 10 bases, there was a span of 15 bases. The CDR3 has 15 residues. The CDR3 bases are TGTGCCAGCAGTTTAAGGGGGACGGGCGGGTCACCCCTCCACTTT. This encodes CASSLRGTGGSPLHF.

In its sample, this clonotype was seen a few times. The genes are TRBV11-1 and TRBJ2-7; TRBD2 aligns across 13 bases. The germline gives CDR1 SGHAT, CDR2 FQDESV (reference sequence). V lost 5 bases and J lost 5; bases outside the gene matches: 3. The CDR3 has 14 residues. The CDR3 bases are TGTGCCAGCAGCCCGGGACTAGCGGGACACGAGCAGTACTTC. Translated: CASSPGLAGHEQYF. Variable domain in full (rest from reference TRBV11-1 and TRBJ2-7): EAEVAQSPRYKITEKSQAVAFWCDPISGHATLYWYRQILGQGPELLVQFQDESVVDDSQLPKDRFSAERLKGVDSTLKIQPAELGDSAMYLCASSPGLAGHEQYFGPGTRLTVT.

The V gene is TRBV3-1, the J gene TRBJ1-1; D is possibly TRBD1 (5 bases). The V gene lost 4 bases and the J gene lost 6 bases, with 12 bases spanning the gap. CDR3 length: 13 residues. CDR1 and CDR2 (germline): LGHDT, YNNKEL (reference sequence). In DNA form, the CDR3 reads TGTGCCAGCAGCCTCCAGGGTCGGGCTGAAGCTTTCTTT. Residues: CASSLQGRAEAFF.

This clonotype turned up a few times. V gene TRBV28 combines with J gene TRBJ1-2, with 9 positions matching TRBD1. V trimming: 4 bases; J trimming: 7 bases; junction bases outside the gene matches: 7. The CDR3 covers 14 residues. Germline V lookup: CDR1 MDHEN, CDR2 SYDVKM. In DNA form, the CDR3 reads TGTGCCAGCAGTTACACAGGGGGCTCCACTGGCTACACCTTC. Protein product: CASSYTGGSTGYTF.

The V call is TRBV20-1, the J call TRBJ2-2, with a possible D match to TRBD2 (5 bases). The germline V gene encodes CDR1 DFQATT and CDR2 SNEGSKA (reference sequence). The CDR3 spans 15 residues. The germline V and J ends were trimmed by 0 bases and 0 bases, with 8 bases remaining between them. This CDR3 reads CSAREFGANTGELFF. CDR3 DNA: TGCAGTGCTAGAGAGTTCGGGGCGAACACCGGGGAGCTGTTTTTT.

The rearrangement joins TRBV9 to TRBJ1-3; tentative D call: TRBD1 (5 bases). CDR1 and CDR2 from the germline V gene are SGDLS and YYNGEE. Deletions cut 0 bases from V and 0 bases from J, with 7 bases between. The CDR3 is 15 amino acids. The CDR3 loop is CASSVGGTSGNTIYF. The CDR3 coding sequence is TGTGCCAGCAGCGTAGGAGGGACCTCTGGAAACACCATATATTTT. Complete variable domain (other parts from reference TRBV9 and TRBJ1-3): DSGVTQTPKHLITATGQRVTLRCSPRSGDLSVYWYQQSLDQGLQFLIQYYNGEERAKGNILERFSAQQFPDLHSELNLSSLELGDSALYFCASSVGGTSGNTIYFGEGSWLTVV.

In its sample, this clonotype was seen a few times. The V and J genes are TRBV6-1 and TRBJ1-2; D remains unclear. V was clipped by 4 bases and J by 9 bases, with 0 bases between them. This CDR3 has 8 residues. Germline CDR1 MNHNS, CDR2 SASEGT. CDR3 protein: CASSGYTF. The CDR3, as DNA: TGTGCCAGCAGTGGCTACACCTTC.

A remark on this clonotype: This may stem from a read error, because a much larger clone lies one nucleotide away. The rearrangement uses TRBV6-5 and TRBJ2-7, with 12 positions matching TRBD2. The CDR3 covers 14 residues. Germline-derived CDR1 and CDR2 are MNHEY and SVGAGI. V lost 5 bases to trimming and J lost 6 bases; unmatched junction nucleotides: 5. The CDR3 DNA is TGTGCCAGCAGTCTAGCGGGAGGGAGGGGCGAGCAGTACTTC. It encodes CASSLAGGRGEQYF.